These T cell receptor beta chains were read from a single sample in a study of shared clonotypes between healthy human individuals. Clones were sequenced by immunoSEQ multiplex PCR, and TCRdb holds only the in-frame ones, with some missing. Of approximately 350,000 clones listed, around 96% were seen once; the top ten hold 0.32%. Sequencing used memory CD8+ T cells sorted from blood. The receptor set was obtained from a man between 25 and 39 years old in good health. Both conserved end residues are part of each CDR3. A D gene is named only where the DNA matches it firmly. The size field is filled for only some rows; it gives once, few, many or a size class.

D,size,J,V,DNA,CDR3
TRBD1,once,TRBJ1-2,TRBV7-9,TGTGCCAGCAGCTTAGCCCAGGGGGCTAACTATGGCTACACCTTC,CASSLAQGANYGYTF
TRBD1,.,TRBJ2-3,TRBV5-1,TGCGCCAGCAGCTTGCAGGGGGCAGGGACAGATACGCAGTATTTT,CASSLQGAGTDTQYF
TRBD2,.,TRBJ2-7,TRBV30,TGTGCCTGGAGTCGCCGGGGAGGGTCCTACGAGCAGTACTTC,CAWSRRGGSYEQYF
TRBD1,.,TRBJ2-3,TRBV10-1,TGCGCCAGCAGCAAGACAGGGGGAGATACGCAGTATTTT,CASSKTGGDTQYF
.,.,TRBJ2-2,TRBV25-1,TGTGCCAGCAGTGATTATAGGGCCGGGGAGCTGTTTTTT,CASSDYRAGELFF
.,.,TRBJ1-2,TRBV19,TGTGCCAGTAGTAACAACTATGGCTACACCTTC,CASSNNYGYTF
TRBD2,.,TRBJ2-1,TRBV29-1,TGCAGCGCCGGGACTAGCGGGAGGAATGAGCAGTTCTTC,CSAGTSGRNEQFF
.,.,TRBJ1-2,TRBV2,TGTGCCAGCCTACCCCTTGGGGTCCTTTATGGCTACACCTTC,CASLPLGVLYGYTF
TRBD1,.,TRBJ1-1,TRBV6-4,TGTGCCAGCAGAATTGCAGGGGGGGCGACTGAAGCTTTCTTT,CASRIAGGATEAFF
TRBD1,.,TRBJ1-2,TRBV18,TGTGCCAGCTCCCCATTCCCCGACAGGGTGTCTGGCTACACCTTC,CASSPFPDRVSGYTF
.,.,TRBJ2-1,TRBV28,TGTGCCAGCAGTTTTGGACAGATCAATGAGCAGTTCTTC,CASSFGQINEQFF
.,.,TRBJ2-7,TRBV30,TGTGCCTGGCAGTCGGGGTCCTACGAGCAGTACTTC,CAWQSGSYEQYF
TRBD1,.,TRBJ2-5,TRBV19,TGTGCCGGACCAGGGACAGGCCCAGAGACCCAGTACTTC,CAGPGTGPETQYF
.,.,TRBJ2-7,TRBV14,TGTGCCAGCAGCCGCTGGAGCTCCTACGAGCAGTACTTC,CASSRWSSYEQYF
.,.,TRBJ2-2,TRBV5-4,TGTGCCAGCAGCTTGTCCCCCACCGGGGAGCTGTTTTTT,CASSLSPTGELFF
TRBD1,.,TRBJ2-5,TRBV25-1,TGTGCCAGCAGTGAATGGACAGGGGGCTCGGGGACCCAGTACTTC,CASSEWTGGSGTQYF
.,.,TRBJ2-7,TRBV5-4,TGTGCCAGCAGCTTGACAGGGTCCCTCTCCTACGAGCAGTACTTC,CASSLTGSLSYEQYF
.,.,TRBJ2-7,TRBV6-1,TGTGCCAGCAGTCCGGCATCCAGCTCCTACGAGCAGTACTTC,CASSPASSSYEQYF
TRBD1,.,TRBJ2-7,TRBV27,TGTGCCAGCAGTCCAGGGACAGGTTACTACGAGCAGTACTTC,CASSPGTGYYEQYF
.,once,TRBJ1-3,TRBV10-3,TGTGCCATCAGTGGGGGAGGAAACACCATATATTTT,CAISGGGNTIYF
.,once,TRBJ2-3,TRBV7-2,TGTGCCAGCAGCTTAAAGCCGGGGACAGATACGCAGTATTTT,CASSLKPGTDTQYF
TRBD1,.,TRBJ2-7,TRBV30,TGTGCCTGGGGAACAGGGGTTCACGAGCAGTACTTC,CAWGTGVHEQYF
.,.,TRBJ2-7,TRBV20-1,TGCAGTGCTAGGAGCGGATACGAGCAGTACTTC,CSARSGYEQYF